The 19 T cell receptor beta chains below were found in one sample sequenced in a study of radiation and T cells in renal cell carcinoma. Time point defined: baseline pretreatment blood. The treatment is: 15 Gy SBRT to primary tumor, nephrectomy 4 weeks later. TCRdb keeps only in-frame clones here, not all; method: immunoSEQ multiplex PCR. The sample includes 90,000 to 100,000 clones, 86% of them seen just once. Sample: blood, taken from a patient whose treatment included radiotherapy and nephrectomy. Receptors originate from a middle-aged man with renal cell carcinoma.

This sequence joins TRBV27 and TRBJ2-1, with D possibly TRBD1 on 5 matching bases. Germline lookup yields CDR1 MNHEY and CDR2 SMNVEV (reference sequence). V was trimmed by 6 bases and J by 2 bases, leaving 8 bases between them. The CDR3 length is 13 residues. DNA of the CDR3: TGTGCCAGCAGGCCGACAGCCTACAATGAGCAGTTCTTC. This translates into CASRPTAYNEQFF.

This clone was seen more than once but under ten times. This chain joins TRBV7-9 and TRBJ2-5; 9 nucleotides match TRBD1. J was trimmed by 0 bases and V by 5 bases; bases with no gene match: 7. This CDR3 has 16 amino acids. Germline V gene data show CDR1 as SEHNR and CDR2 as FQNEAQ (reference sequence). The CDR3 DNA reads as TGTGCCAGCAGCCCCCCGACAGGGGGGTACCAAGAGACCCAGTACTTC. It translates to CASSPPTGGYQETQYF.

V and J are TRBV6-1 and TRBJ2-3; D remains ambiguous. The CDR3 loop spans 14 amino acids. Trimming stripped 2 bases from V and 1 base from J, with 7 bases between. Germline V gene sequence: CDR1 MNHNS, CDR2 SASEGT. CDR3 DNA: TGTGCCAGCAGTGAACGAGGTCGCACAGATACGCAGTATTTT. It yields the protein CASSERGRTDTQYF.

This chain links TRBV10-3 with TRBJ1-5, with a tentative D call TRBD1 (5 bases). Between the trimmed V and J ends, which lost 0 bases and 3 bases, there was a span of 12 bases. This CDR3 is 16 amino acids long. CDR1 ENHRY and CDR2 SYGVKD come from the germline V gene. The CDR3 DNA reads TGTGCCATCAGTGAGTCCGGCAGGGATGCCAATCAGCCCCAGCATTTT. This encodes CAISESGRDANQPQHF.

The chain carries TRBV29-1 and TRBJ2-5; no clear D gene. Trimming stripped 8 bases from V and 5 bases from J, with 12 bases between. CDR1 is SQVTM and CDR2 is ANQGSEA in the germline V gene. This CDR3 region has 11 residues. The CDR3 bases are TGCAGCACAATGCTCATGGAGACCCAGTACTTC. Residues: CSTMLMETQYF. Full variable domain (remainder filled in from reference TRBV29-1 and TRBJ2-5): SAVISQKPSRDICQRGTSLTIQCQVDSQVTMMFWYRQQPGQSLTLIATANQGSEATYESGFVIDKFPISRPNLTFSTLTVSNMSPEDSSIYLCSTMLMETQYFGPGTRLLVL.

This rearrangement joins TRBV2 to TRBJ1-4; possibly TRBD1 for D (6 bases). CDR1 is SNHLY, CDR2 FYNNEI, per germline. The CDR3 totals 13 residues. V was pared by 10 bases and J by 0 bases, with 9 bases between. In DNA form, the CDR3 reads TGTGCCACCAACAGGGCAACTAATGAAAAACTGTTTTTT. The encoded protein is CATNRATNEKLFF. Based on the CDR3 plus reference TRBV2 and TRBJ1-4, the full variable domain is EPEVTQTPSHQVTQMGQEVILRCVPISNHLYFYWYRQILGQKVEFLVSFYNNEISEKSEIFDDQFSVERPDGSNFTLKIRSTKLEDSAMYFCATNRATNEKLFFGSGTQLSVL.

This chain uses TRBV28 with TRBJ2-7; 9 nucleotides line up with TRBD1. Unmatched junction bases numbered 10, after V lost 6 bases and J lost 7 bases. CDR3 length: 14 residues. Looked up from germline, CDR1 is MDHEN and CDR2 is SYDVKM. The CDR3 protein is CASRVGQGQKEQYF. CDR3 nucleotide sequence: TGTGCCAGCAGGGTTGGACAGGGGCAAAAGGAGCAGTACTTC.

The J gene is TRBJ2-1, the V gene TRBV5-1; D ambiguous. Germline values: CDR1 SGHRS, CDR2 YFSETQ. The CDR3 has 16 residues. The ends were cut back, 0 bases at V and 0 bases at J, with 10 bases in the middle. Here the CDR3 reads CASSLESRSSYNEQFF. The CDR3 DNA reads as TGCGCCAGCAGCTTGGAATCAAGGAGCTCCTACAATGAGCAGTTCTTC.

The CDR3 sequence is CAWSGGPQFF. CDR3 nucleotides: TGTGCCTGGAGTGGGGGGCCGCAGTTCTTC. The rearrangement uses TRBV30 and TRBJ2-1, with D perhaps TRBD1 (6 bases). The V end lost 1 base, the J end lost 12 bases, and 7 bases lay between the germline ends. Germline V gives CDR1 GTSNPN, CDR2 SVGIG (reference sequence). The CDR3 covers 10 residues.

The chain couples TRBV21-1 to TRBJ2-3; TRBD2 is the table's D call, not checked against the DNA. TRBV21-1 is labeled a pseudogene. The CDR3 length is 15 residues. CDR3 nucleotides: TGTGCCAGCAGCCGGACTAGCAGGGCGGGGGGTACGCAGTATTTT. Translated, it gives CASSRTSRAGGTQYF.

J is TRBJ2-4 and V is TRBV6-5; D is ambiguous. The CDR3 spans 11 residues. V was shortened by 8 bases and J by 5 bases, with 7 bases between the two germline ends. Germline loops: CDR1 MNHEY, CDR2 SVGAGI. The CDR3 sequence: CASLRENIQYF. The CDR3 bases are TGTGCCAGCCTGAGAGAAAACATTCAGTACTTC.

The CDR3 DNA is TGTGCCACCAGCAGAGTGGGGAGCACTAACTATGGCTACACCTTC. Translating it yields CATSRVGSTNYGYTF. V and J are TRBV15 and TRBJ1-2; D call uncertain. This CDR3 spans 15 amino acids. Between the trimmed V and J ends, which lost 1 base and 0 bases, there was a span of 9 bases. Germline loops: CDR1 LNHNV, CDR2 YYDKDF (reference sequence).

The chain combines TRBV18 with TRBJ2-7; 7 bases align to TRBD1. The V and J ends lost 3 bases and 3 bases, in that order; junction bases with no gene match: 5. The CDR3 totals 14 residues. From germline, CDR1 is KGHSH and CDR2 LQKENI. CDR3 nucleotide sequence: TGTGCCAGCTCACCGTCGACAGGGAACTACGAGCAGTACTTC. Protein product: CASSPSTGNYEQYF. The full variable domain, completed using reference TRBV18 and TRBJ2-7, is NAGVMQNPRHLVRRRGQEARLRCSPMKGHSHVYWYRQLPEEGLKFMVYLQKENIIDESGMPKERFSAEFPKEGPSILRIQQVVRGDSAAYFCASSPSTGNYEQYFGPGTRLTVT.

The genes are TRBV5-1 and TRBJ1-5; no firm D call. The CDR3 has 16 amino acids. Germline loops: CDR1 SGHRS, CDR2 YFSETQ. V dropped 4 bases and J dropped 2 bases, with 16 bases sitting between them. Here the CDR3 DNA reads TGCGCCAGCAGCCCGGGCGGGGAGACGGGCAATCAGCCCCAGCATTTT. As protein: CASSPGGETGNQPQHF.

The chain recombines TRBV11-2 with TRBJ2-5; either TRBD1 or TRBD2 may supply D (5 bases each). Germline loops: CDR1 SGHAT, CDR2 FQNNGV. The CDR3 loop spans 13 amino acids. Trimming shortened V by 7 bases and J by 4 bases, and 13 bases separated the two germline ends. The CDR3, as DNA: TGTGCCAGCAACGGGGCTAACGTAGAGACCCAGTACTTC. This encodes CASNGANVETQYF.

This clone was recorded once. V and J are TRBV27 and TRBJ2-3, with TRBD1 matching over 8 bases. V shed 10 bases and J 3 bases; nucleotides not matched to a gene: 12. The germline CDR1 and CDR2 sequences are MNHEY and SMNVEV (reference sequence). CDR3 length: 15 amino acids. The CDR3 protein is CATNSGGSRTDTQYF. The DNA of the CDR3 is TGTGCCACCAACTCAGGGGGCTCTCGGACAGATACGCAGTATTTT.

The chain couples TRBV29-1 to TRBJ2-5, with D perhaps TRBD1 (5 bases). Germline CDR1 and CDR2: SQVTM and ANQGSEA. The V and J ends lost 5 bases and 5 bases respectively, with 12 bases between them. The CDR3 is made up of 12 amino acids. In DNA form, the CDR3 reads TGCAGCGTTCAACAGGTTTTGGAGACCCAGTACTTC. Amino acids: CSVQQVLETQYF.

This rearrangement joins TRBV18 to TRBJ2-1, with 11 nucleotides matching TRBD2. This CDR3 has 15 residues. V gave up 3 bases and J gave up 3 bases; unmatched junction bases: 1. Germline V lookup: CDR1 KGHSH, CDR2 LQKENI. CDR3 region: CASSPGLAGYNEQFF. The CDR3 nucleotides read TGTGCCAGCTCACCCGGACTAGCGGGCTACAATGAGCAGTTCTTC. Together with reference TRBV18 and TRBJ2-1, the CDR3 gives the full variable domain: NAGVMQNPRHLVRRRGQEARLRCSPMKGHSHVYWYRQLPEEGLKFMVYLQKENIIDESGMPKERFSAEFPKEGPSILRIQQVVRGDSAAYFCASSPGLAGYNEQFFGPGTRLTVL.

CDR3 sequence (DNA): TGTGCCAGCAGTCCTAGGACAGTCCACTCTGGAAACACCATATATTTT. This codes for CASSPRTVHSGNTIYF. V usage is TRBV28 and J usage is TRBJ1-3, with a possible D match to TRBD1 (6 bases). This CDR3 comprises 16 residues. Trimming removed 5 bases at V and 0 bases at J, with 14 bases between. Germline V lookup: CDR1 MDHEN, CDR2 SYDVKM. The full variable domain, its missing parts supplied by reference TRBV28 and TRBJ1-3, is DVKVTQSSRYLVKRTGEKVFLECVQDMDHENMFWYRQDPGLGLRLIYFSYDVKMKEKGDIPEGYSVSREKKERFSLILESASTNQTSMYLCASSPRTVHSGNTIYFGEGSWLTVV.